This T cell receptor (beta chain) emerged from a study of blood T cells in healthy people across ages. This CDR3 is 18 amino acids long. In germline, CDR1 is SQVTM, CDR2 ANQGSEA. J was trimmed by 4 bases and V by 8 bases; bases with no gene match: 21. It was with a sample-barcoded 5' primer and a J-beta primer mix that a second PCR of about 7 to 12 cycles was run. Via MiXCR, TCRdb re-called the 5' RACE reads, giving one row per CDR3 protein. The table lists 750,000 to 950,000 distinct CDR3 sequences, 25% to 30% of them singletons. The same sample was also used in a study of T cells of mothers and their children. As that study records: Researchers report slightly higher, though non-significant, overlap in related mother-child pairs than in unrelated pairs.

The source of this sequence is a woman between 35 and 50 years old in good health. This chain connects TRBV29-1 to TRBJ1-5; 9 bases are a match to TRBD1. Sequenced sample: blood. The CDR3: CSPHGSTGGVLWNQPQHF. For the CDR3, the DNA is TGCAGCCCCCACGGATCGACAGGGGGAGTCTTATGGAATCAGCCCCAGCATTTT.